A selection of T cell receptor beta chains follows, all from one sample in a study of T cells in Graves' hyperthyroidism and ophthalmopathy. From the multiplex PCR reads, TCRdb called clonotypes with MiXCR, one entry per CDR3 protein. The sample comprises more than 350,000 distinct CDR3 sequences, roughly 15% of which are singletons, and around 20% rests with the top ten. Sequencing was carried out using blood. The receptors derive from a woman aged 55 to 70 with Graves' ophthalmopathy. Both conserved end residues are part of each CDR3. Fields, in order: D gene, V gene, J gene, CDR3 length, clone size, CDR3 DNA, CDR3 protein. D genes are given only for firm matches. Only some rows state a clone size, as once, few, many or a class for expanded clones.

TRBD2	TRBV20-1	TRBJ2-7	13	.	TGCAGTGCTCTCCTAGCGGGAGGCAACGAGCAGTACTTC	CSALLAGGNEQYF
.	TRBV7-8	TRBJ2-3	13	many	TGTGCCAGCCAGGTGGGGGGCACAGATACGCAGTATTTT	CASQVGGTDTQYF
TRBD2	TRBV27	TRBJ2-7	16	.	TGTGCCAGCAGTTTATCCCTAGCGGGAGGCTCTTACGAGCAGTACTTC	CASSLSLAGGSYEQYF
.	TRBV15	TRBJ1-1	11	.	TGTGCCACCAGCAGAGACACTGAAGCTTTCTTT	CATSRDTEAFF
.	TRBV29-1	TRBJ2-1	15	.	TGCAGCGTTGAATTTGAGATAGGTCGGCACAATGAGCAGTTCTTC	CSVEFEIGRHNEQFF
.	TRBV30	TRBJ2-1	11	many	TGTGCCTGGAGTGTTACGGGGGAGCAGTTCTTC	CAWSVTGEQFF
.	TRBV7-8	TRBJ2-1	15	many	TGTGCCAGCAGCTTAGTGGGGGATCCCGGGAATGAGCAGTTCTTC	CASSLVGDPGNEQFF
TRBD1	TRBV6-1	TRBJ2-3	13	.	TGTGCCACTAGGACAGGGAGCACAGATACGCAGTATTTT	CATRTGSTDTQYF
TRBD2	TRBV12-3/TRBV12-4	TRBJ2-7	15	many	TGTGCCAGCAGTTTGAAAAGCGGGAGCCCCTACGAGCAGTACTTC	CASSLKSGSPYEQYF
.	TRBV12-3/TRBV12-4	TRBJ2-2	15	many	TGTGCCAGCAGTTATCTCGCTGTAAACACCGGGGAGCTGTTTTTT	CASSYLAVNTGELFF
TRBD1	TRBV24-1	TRBJ2-1	15	few	TGTGCCACCAGTGACCCGGACAGGGGAGGCAATGAGCAGTTCTTC	CATSDPDRGGNEQFF
TRBD1	TRBV5-1	TRBJ1-1	13	few	TGCGCCAGCAGGTTTACAGGGGACACTGAAGCTTTCTTT	CASRFTGDTEAFF
TRBD1	TRBV12-3/TRBV12-4	TRBJ1-1	15	many	TGTGCCAGCAGTCGACAGGGGGCTAGGAACACTGAAGCTTTCTTT	CASSRQGARNTEAFF
.	TRBV3-1	TRBJ1-2	12	many	TGTGCCAGCAGCTGGCTAACGTCGGGCTACACCTTC	CASSWLTSGYTF
.	TRBV5-1	TRBJ2-7	15	few	TGCGCCAGCAGCTTGTTCGGGGACGGCCTGGGTGAGCAGTACTTC	CASSLFGDGLGEQYF
.	TRBV6-2/TRBV6-3	TRBJ1-5	13	few	TGTGCCAGTCAAAAGGGTGGTAATCAGCCCCAGCATTTT	CASQKGGNQPQHF
.	TRBV6-1	TRBJ2-2	14	.	TGTGCCAGCAGCGCACTTACCAACACCGGGGAGCTGTTTTTT	CASSALTNTGELFF
.	TRBV19	TRBJ2-6	15	.	TGTACCAGTAGTATCCCCAGGGCTGGGGCCAACGTCCTGACTTTC	CTSSIPRAGANVLTF
.	TRBV5-1	TRBJ1-4	16	few	TGCGCCAGCAGCTTGGGACTGGGACGGACGAATGAAAAACTGTTTTTT	CASSLGLGRTNEKLFF
.	TRBV5-1	TRBJ2-3	16	.	TGCGCCAGCAGCGTCGTCTCCTCCCTTAGCACAGATACGCAGTATTTT	CASSVVSSLSTDTQYF
.	TRBV5-5	TRBJ2-1	15	many	TGTGCCAGCGGTGCGGCGGGACTGACGTACAATGAGCAGTTCTTC	CASGAAGLTYNEQFF
TRBD1	TRBV7-9	TRBJ2-1	15	many	TGTGCCAGCAGCTTAGGGACAGGGGTATTCGATGAGCAGTTCTTC	CASSLGTGVFDEQFF
TRBD2	TRBV20-1	TRBJ2-1	14	many	TGCAGTGCTGCGCGGGGGACTAGTCGGAATGAGCAGTTCTTC	CSAARGTSRNEQFF
.	TRBV28	TRBJ2-1	15	.	TGTGCCAGCAGTTTAAGAGGGGATTTTTCCAATGAGCAGTTCTTC	CASSLRGDFSNEQFF
.	TRBV28	TRBJ2-1	16	few	TGTGCCAGCAGGGGCGCAAGGACGGAGTCCTACAATGAGCAGTTCTTC	CASRGARTESYNEQFF
.	TRBV28	TRBJ2-7	12	.	TGTGCCAGCAGTGTAACTAGATTCGAGCAGTACTTC	CASSVTRFEQYF
.	TRBV20-1	TRBJ2-7	11	few	TGCAGTGCTGAGAAGGCGTACGAGCAGTACTTC	CSAEKAYEQYF
.	TRBV2	TRBJ2-2	16	many	TGTGCCAGCAGTGAAGCGGAGGGAGCGAACACCGGGGAGCTGTTTTTT	CASSEAEGANTGELFF
.	TRBV2	TRBJ2-7	15	many	TGTGCCAGCACGGCGGCTAGCGTAAGTGCCTACGAGCAGTACTTC	CASTAASVSAYEQYF
.	TRBV12-3/TRBV12-4	TRBJ2-1	16	few	TGTGCCAGCAGTAACTTACTCAGAGGGGCTTACAATGAGCAGTTCTTC	CASSNLLRGAYNEQFF
TRBD2	TRBV12-3/TRBV12-4	TRBJ2-5	15	many	TGTGCCAGCAGACCGGGACTAGCGGGAGACGCGACCCAGTACTTC	CASRPGLAGDATQYF
.	TRBV6-1	TRBJ2-2	13	many	TGTGCCAGCAGCTGGACTTCCTCCGGGGAGCTGTTTTTT	CASSWTSSGELFF
.	TRBV27	TRBJ2-7	13	few	TGTGCCAGCAGCCCAATCGATGAAGGGGAGCAGTACTTC	CASSPIDEGEQYF
.	TRBV5-4	TRBJ2-3	15	.	TGTGCCAGCAGCTTGTCCACGGGAGCGGGAGATACGCAGTATTTT	CASSLSTGAGDTQYF
.	TRBV3-1	TRBJ1-1	14	many	TGTGCCAGCAGCCAAACCGGGACAACTGGTGAAGCTTTCTTT	CASSQTGTTGEAFF
.	TRBV6-2/TRBV6-3	TRBJ2-5	12	.	TGTGCCAGCAGTAATTGGGGGGAGACCCAGTACTTC	CASSNWGETQYF
TRBD2	TRBV6-1	TRBJ2-7	15	few	TGTGCCAGCAGTCCAAGCGGGAGGGCCGACTACGAGCAGTACTTC	CASSPSGRADYEQYF
TRBD2	TRBV5-5	TRBJ2-6	19	.	TGTGCCAGCAGCTTGACGGGCGGGAGGGGGATATCTGGGGCCAACGTCCTGACTTTC	CASSLTGGRGISGANVLTF
TRBD2	TRBV2	TRBJ2-5	15	many	TGTGCCAGCAGAGCCACTAGCGCAAGCCAAGAGACCCAGTACTTC	CASRATSASQETQYF
.	TRBV5-5	TRBJ1-5	14	many	TGTGCCAGCAGTCGGACATATAGCAATCAGCCCCAGCATTTT	CASSRTYSNQPQHF
TRBD2	TRBV20-1	TRBJ2-5	15	many	TGCAGTGCTAGCGCCGGGACTAGCGGGAGTGAGACCCAGTACTTC	CSASAGTSGSETQYF
TRBD2	TRBV27	TRBJ2-1	16	.	TGTGTCAGCAGTTCCAGACTAGCGGGAGGGGCAGATGAGCAGTTCTTC	CVSSSRLAGGADEQFF
.	TRBV4-1	TRBJ2-6	16	.	TGCGCCAGCAGCCAGGGGGTTAACAGGGGGGCCAACGTCCTGACTTTC	CASSQGVNRGANVLTF
.	TRBV6-1	TRBJ1-6	14	.	TGTGCCAGCAGTTCGGGGGCAGATAATTCACCCCTCCACTTT	CASSSGADNSPLHF
.	TRBV12-3/TRBV12-4	TRBJ2-2	15	.	TGTGCCAGCAGTTTTACTCTAGCAAGTACCGGGGAGCTGTTTTTT	CASSFTLASTGELFF
.	TRBV20-1	TRBJ2-2	13	.	TGCAGTGCTGGGGGCCCGGGGATGGGGGAGCTGTTTTTT	CSAGGPGMGELFF
.	TRBV6-1	TRBJ1-5	14	many	TGTGCCAGCAGTGAAGGGTATAGCAATCAGCCCCAGCATTTT	CASSEGYSNQPQHF
.	TRBV28	TRBJ1-5	19	many	TGTGCCAGCAGTTCCGCTGGGTGGCAGGGTAAAGTGAGCAATCAGCCCCAGCATTTT	CASSSAGWQGKVSNQPQHF
TRBD2	TRBV3-1	TRBJ2-7	12	many	TGTGCCGTCCGGGCGGGGGCCTACGAGCAGTACTTC	CAVRAGAYEQYF
TRBD2	TRBV13	TRBJ2-2	16	.	TGTGCCAGCAGCTTAGTCGGACTAGTGGCCACCGGGGAGCTGTTTTTT	CASSLVGLVATGELFF
.	TRBV20-1	TRBJ2-1	14	few	TGCAGTGCTAGAGGGCTAGCGTCCTACAATGAGCAGTTCTTC	CSARGLASYNEQFF